These T cell receptor beta chains were read from a single sample in a study of cytomegalovirus exposure and HLA in healthy donors. Generated by immunoSEQ multiplex PCR, the TCRdb table keeps only in-frame clones and is missing some. The repertoire holds over 200,000 clones, with roughly 91% as singletons. What was sequenced was PBMCs. These receptors were taken from a woman aged 18-29 years in good health and CMV-seronegative. The CDR3 runs from the conserved cysteine through the conserved F or W. Fields, in order: CDR3 protein, CDR3 DNA, J gene, D gene, V gene, clone size. D genes are given only for firm matches. Rows give clone size only sometimes, using once, few, many, or a class for an expanded clone.

CDR3: CASSPGQGRNYEQYF; DNA: TGTGCCAGCAGTCCCGGACAGGGAAGGAACTACGAGCAGTACTTC; J: TRBJ2-7; D: TRBD1; V: TRBV7-6; size: .
CDR3: CASNRGQGKGFTQYF; DNA: TGTGCCAGCAATCGAGGACAGGGGAAGGGCTTTACGCAGTATTTT; J: TRBJ2-3; D: TRBD1; V: TRBV6-1; size: .
CDR3: CASSLGTGLSYEQYF; DNA: TGTGCCAGCAGCTTAGGGACAGGACTCTCCTACGAGCAGTACTTC; J: TRBJ2-7; D: .; V: TRBV13; size: once
CDR3: CASSEVANYGYTF; DNA: TGTGCCAGCAGTGAAGTGGCAAACTATGGCTACACCTTC; J: TRBJ1-2; D: .; V: TRBV2; size: .
CDR3: CASSLNGRQGPYNEQFF; DNA: TGTGCCAGCAGCTTAAACGGGCGGCAGGGCCCCTACAATGAGCAGTTCTTC; J: TRBJ2-1; D: .; V: TRBV7-3; size: .
CDR3: CASSPPRDFYGYTF; DNA: TGTGCCAGCAGCCCTCCTCGGGATTTCTATGGCTACACCTTC; J: TRBJ1-2; D: .; V: TRBV7-2; size: .
CDR3: CASSPGSGRCGDTQYF; DNA: TGTGCCAGCAGCCCCGGGAGCGGGAGGTGTGGAGATACGCAGTATTTT; J: TRBJ2-3; D: .; V: TRBV12-1; size: .
CDR3: CASSAQGLNKETQYF; DNA: TGTGCCAGCAGTGCCCAAGGACTTAACAAAGAGACCCAGTACTTC; J: TRBJ2-5; D: .; V: TRBV2; size: .
CDR3: CASSPDIENEKLFF; DNA: TGTGCCAGCAGCCCGGACATCGAGAATGAAAAACTGTTTTTT; J: TRBJ1-4; D: .; V: TRBV5-6; size: .
CDR3: CASRSSAADSGELFF; DNA: TGTGCCAGCAGATCGTCTGCTGCGGATTCCGGGGAGCTGTTTTTT; J: TRBJ2-2; D: .; V: TRBV7-9; size: .
CDR3: CASSVPGREQFF; DNA: TGTGCCAGCAGCGTCCCAGGGCGGGAGCAGTTCTTC; J: TRBJ2-1; D: .; V: TRBV9; size: .
CDR3: CATSRDRGTGANVLTF; DNA: TGTGCCACCAGTCGGGACAGGGGAACCGGGGCCAACGTCCTGACTTTC; J: TRBJ2-6; D: TRBD1; V: TRBV15; size: .
CDR3: CASSGGGAGVAYEQYF; DNA: TGCGCCAGCAGCGGAGGGGGGGCGGGAGTAGCCTACGAGCAGTACTTC; J: TRBJ2-7; D: .; V: TRBV5-1; size: .
CDR3: CSVRVAISSNEQFF; DNA: TGCAGCGTTCGAGTAGCCATCAGCAGCAATGAGCAGTTCTTC; J: TRBJ2-1; D: .; V: TRBV29-1; size: .
CDR3: CASSDGTDNSPLHF; DNA: TGTGCCAGCAGTGACGGGACAGATAATTCACCCCTCCACTTT; J: TRBJ1-6; D: TRBD1; V: TRBV6-4; size: once
CDR3: CASSSAGETQYF; DNA: TGTGCCAGCAGTTCTGCGGGAGAGACCCAGTACTTC; J: TRBJ2-5; D: .; V: TRBV6-6; size: .
CDR3: CASSRTGAEAYEQYF; DNA: TGTGCCAGCAGCCGAACAGGGGCCGAAGCCTACGAGCAGTACTTC; J: TRBJ2-7; D: TRBD1; V: TRBV7-3; size: few
CDR3: CASSSVGLAAYEQYF; DNA: TGTGCCAGCAGTTCCGTCGGACTAGCGGCCTACGAGCAGTACTTC; J: TRBJ2-7; D: TRBD2; V: TRBV7-2; size: .
CDR3: CAWRIQGESSYEQYF; DNA: TGTGCCTGGAGGATACAGGGGGAGAGTTCCTACGAGCAGTACTTC; J: TRBJ2-7; D: TRBD1; V: TRBV30; size: .
CDR3: CASSTSRGNTEAFF; DNA: TGCGCCAGCAGTACCTCCAGGGGGAACACTGAAGCTTTCTTT; J: TRBJ1-1; D: .; V: TRBV5-1; size: .
CDR3: CASTDRSRQAGELFF; DNA: TGTGCCAGCACGGACAGGAGCCGTCAAGCCGGGGAGCTGTTTTTT; J: TRBJ2-2; D: TRBD1; V: TRBV2; size: .
CDR3: CASSYSDSEDGYTF; DNA: TGTGCCAGCAGTTACTCTGATTCCGAGGATGGCTACACCTTC; J: TRBJ1-2; D: .; V: TRBV6-5; size: few
CDR3: CASSQDTTSGYYEQYF; DNA: TGTGCCAGCAGCCAAGACACGACTAGCGGCTACTACGAGCAGTACTTC; J: TRBJ2-7; D: TRBD2; V: TRBV4-2; size: .
CDR3: CASSSDRGESNTGELFF; DNA: TGTGCCAGCAGCTCGGACAGGGGGGAGTCGAACACCGGGGAGCTGTTTTTT; J: TRBJ2-2; D: TRBD1; V: TRBV7-9; size: .
CDR3: CASSPRLAVYEQYF; DNA: TGTGCCAGCAGTCCAAGACTAGCGGTCTACGAGCAGTACTTC; J: TRBJ2-7; D: TRBD2; V: TRBV28; size: .
CDR3: CASSLRAGGPKNTEAFF; DNA: TGCGCCAGCAGCTTGAGGGCAGGGGGCCCTAAGAACACTGAAGCTTTCTTT; J: TRBJ1-1; D: TRBD1; V: TRBV5-1; size: .
CDR3: CASSSSGTDTQYF; DNA: TGCGCCAGCAGCTCCTCCGGGACAGATACGCAGTATTTT; J: TRBJ2-3; D: .; V: TRBV5-1; size: .
CDR3: CASSLVGTGSYEQYF; DNA: TGTGCCAGCAGCTTAGTGGGGACAGGGTCCTACGAGCAGTACTTC; J: TRBJ2-7; D: TRBD1; V: TRBV7-9; size: .